This T cell receptor (beta chain) was captured in a study of T cells and copy number aberrations in small-cell lung cancer (dated by TCRdb to about 2021). At the level of the whole study: To relate T cell metrics to mutations and copy number aberrations, the same tumor regions underwent both TCR repertoire sequencing and whole-exome sequencing. Tumor TCR data existed for some 17 patients, while over 12 patients had TCR data covering both tumor and normal tissue.

Patients with limited-stage small-cell lung cancer who underwent surgical resection in Hangzhou, China, between the late 2000s and the early 2020s were included as donors. Every donor went straight to surgery with no preoperative chemotherapy or radiotherapy, and no donor was given immunotherapy either before or after surgery. In the sequenced cohort of 20 or so patients, every patient was either a smoker or a heavy second-hand smoker. To represent spatial heterogeneity of the primary tumors, a grid approach was used to collect three regions from each tumor FFPE block. Tumor regions were macrodissected for enrichment of malignant cells, and only regions expected to yield at least 150 ng DNA were selected. To characterize T cell repertoire heterogeneity, the study applied multi-region TCR-beta sequencing to resected limited-stage small-cell lung cancers and to tumor-adjacent lung tissue. The AllPrep DNA/RNA FFPE Kit (Qiagen) was used to extract genomic DNA from FFPE tissue.

TCR-beta CDR3 regions were amplified from genomic DNA with the immunoSEQ hsTCRB Kit using multiplexed V- and J-gene primers. Unique DNA barcodes were added in a second PCR, and samples were pooled together with a negative and a positive control. An Illumina MiSeq running a 150-cycle paired-end protocol was used to sequence the pooled TCR-beta libraries. The authors processed their data as follows. Adaptive Biotechnologies processed the raw sequencing data and produced a report containing normalized, annotated TCR-beta repertoires. To compute T-cell density, TCR-beta templates were normalized to usable DNA, with usable DNA estimated through amplification of housekeeping genes. Richness was the count of unique rearrangements, and clonality was defined as 1 minus Pielou's evenness. The Jaccard index, the Morisita overlap index, and the proportion of shared top-20 clonotypes were used to quantify intratumor TCR heterogeneity between regions. TCRdb took over this immuneACCESS table, retaining in-frame rearrangements with V and J assigned. Such tables are incomplete; in checked studies, under half of the missing clones stem from an unresolved V gene, and the remainder is unexplained. D and trimming come from the DNA, and the V and J calls and clone size come from that table. The sample table shows about 1,300 clones, and about four fifths are seen once. The ten largest clones represent roughly 3.1% of the sample.

As concerns this clone: Its antigen remains undetermined. The input lacks base qualities; no much larger clone sits a single base away.

Looking up the germline V gene yields CDR1 MNHEY and CDR2 SVGAGI. The CDR3 covers 12 residues, taking in both the cysteine and the phenylalanine. Just the 36-base CDR3 DNA is kept, in frame starting at base 1. The V and J ends are trimmed by 6 bases and 5 bases, leaving 10 bases between them. What the research found in general, with its limitations: Because surgical resection is uncommon in small-cell lung cancer, the study was limited by a small sample size, and the findings need validation. Lower T-cell density, richness and clonality were observed in tumors than in adjacent lung tissue, although the difference in density was not significant. The TCR repertoire was highly heterogeneous across regions: about 75-97.7% of clones were restricted to a single region, a lower overlap than in localized NSCLC. All specimens consisted of formalin-fixed paraffin-embedded tissue, which is known to introduce sequencing artifacts. Tumor T-cell density, richness and clonality were negatively correlated with higher copy number aberration burden.

This sequence was found in a woman aged 45-60 years with small cell lung cancer. Source material: tumor tissue. The chain is made from TRBV6-5 and TRBJ1-1; a weak D assignment points to TRBD1 (6 bases agree). CDR3 region: CASRKGGTEAFF. The nucleotides read TGTGCCAGCAGGAAAGGGGGGACTGAAGCTTTCTTT.